The 14 T cell receptor beta chains given below trace back to one sample, sequenced in a study of shared clonotypes between healthy human individuals. Terminally differentiated effector memory CD45RA+ cells were left out of the naive CD8 fraction, which was CD45RO-negative and positively selected for CCR7. Sequencing was performed with immunoSEQ multiplex PCR; in TCRdb, only in-frame clones are kept and a portion is missing. The data show over 2,000,000 clones, roughly 95% seen once. What was sequenced was naive CD8+ T cells from PBMCs. Every receptor here comes from a man aged 18 to 30 in good health. Some clones in this sample may be carry-over from other donors' samples.

The V gene is TRBV10-1, the J gene TRBJ1-3; D not certain. The CDR3 consists of 18 residues. Germline CDR1 and CDR2: WNHNN and SYGVQD (reference sequence). Trimming stripped 0 bases from V and 4 bases from J, with 19 bases between. CDR3 region: CASSESGTLGKEGNTIYF. The CDR3 nucleotides are TGCGCCAGCAGTGAGTCGGGAACTTTGGGGAAAGAAGGAAACACCATATATTTT.

This rearrangement joins TRBV10-1 to TRBJ2-1; 14 nucleotides line up with TRBD2. Germline CDR1 and CDR2: WNHNN and SYGVQD (reference sequence). The CDR3 length is 14 residues. Trimming took 6 bases from V and 6 from J; bases not matched to a gene: 1. DNA of the CDR3: TGCGCCAGCAGGGGGACTAGCGGGAGCAATGAGCAGTTCTTC. Protein product: CASRGTSGSNEQFF.

The chain has TRBV15 and TRBJ1-2, with D maybe TRBD1 (5 bases). The CDR3 has 15 residues. The germline gives CDR1 LNHNV, CDR2 YYDKDF (reference sequence). The V end lost 5 bases, the J end lost 4 bases, and 17 bases lay between the germline ends. This CDR3 is CATSGGTGSLYGYTF. The CDR3 bases are TGTGCCACCAGCGGTGGGACGGGAAGCCTCTATGGCTACACCTTC.

The chain employs TRBV28 and TRBJ2-5; TRBD1 agrees at 7 bases. Germline lookup yields CDR1 MDHEN and CDR2 SYDVKM. This CDR3 region has 17 residues. V was pared by 5 bases and J by 5 bases, with 17 bases of the junction left unmatched. DNA of the CDR3: TGTGCCAGCAGTCCGTCGCCCCCACAGGGGCGACGGGAGACCCAGTACTTC. It yields the protein CASSPSPPQGRRETQYF.

The rearrangement joins TRBV10-3 to TRBJ2-3, with 10 bases fitting TRBD2. The CDR3 is made up of 13 amino acids. V lost 7 bases and J lost 6; bases outside the gene matches: 4. Germline V gene lookup returns CDR1 ENHRY and CDR2 SYGVKD. CDR3 in amino acids: CAITAGLADTQYF. The CDR3 DNA reads as TGTGCCATCACAGCGGGACTAGCGGATACGCAGTATTTT.

In the case of this clone: The sample has other DNA sequences that encode this CDR3 too. V is TRBV4-1 and J is TRBJ2-3; D remains unclear. This CDR3 comprises 12 residues. The V and J ends lost 1 base and 5 bases respectively, with 4 bases between them. CDR1 MGHRA and CDR2 YSYEKL come from the germline V gene. The CDR3 spells CASSQGLDTQYF. CDR3 nucleotides: TGCGCCAGCAGCCAAGGACTAGATACGCAGTATTTT.

Points on this clone: This CDR3 is also generated by other DNA sequences in the sample. This chain joins TRBV6-5 and TRBJ1-2; the D gene is possibly TRBD1 (6 bases). The CDR3 totals 13 residues. Trimming stripped 7 bases from V and 6 bases from J, with 15 bases between. CDR1 and CDR2 (germline): MNHEY, SVGAGI. CDR3 sequence: CASNQGREDGYTF. The CDR3 DNA reads as TGTGCCAGCAACCAGGGGAGAGAGGATGGCTACACCTTC.

The chain links TRBV27 to TRBJ2-1, with TRBD2 matching over 9 bases. This CDR3 region has 17 residues. Germline V gene data show CDR1 as MNHEY and CDR2 as SMNVEV (reference sequence). The V segment lost 10 bases and the J segment 4 bases; nucleotides outside the gene matches: 17. The CDR3: CATLPGTSRFTYNEQFF. CDR3 DNA sequence: TGTGCCACCCTCCCCGGGACTAGCCGGTTCACTTACAATGAGCAGTTCTTC.

This clone came up once. The chain has TRBV13 and TRBJ2-1, with TRBD1 matching 8 bases. This CDR3 comprises 16 residues. Germline values: CDR1 PRHDT, CDR2 FYEKMQ (reference sequence). V was clipped by 0 bases and J by 2 bases; unmatched bases: 3. CDR3 residues: CASSLGGTGPYNEQFF. The CDR3 DNA follows: TGTGCCAGCAGCTTAGGCGGGACAGGACCCTACAATGAGCAGTTCTTC. The whole variable domain, remainder taken from reference TRBV13 and TRBJ2-1, is AAGVIQSPRHLIKEKRETATLKCYPIPRHDTVYWYQQGPGQDPQFLISFYEKMQSDKGSIPDRFSAQQFSDYHSELNMSSLELGDSALYFCASSLGGTGPYNEQFFGPGTRLTVL.

The chain employs TRBV18 and TRBJ2-7, with 8 bases aligning to TRBD1. From germline, CDR1 is KGHSH and CDR2 LQKENI. Losses at the gene ends were 4 bases for V and 6 bases for J; bases not matched to a gene: 8. The CDR3 extends over 14 amino acids. CDR3 bases: TGTGCCAGCTCACTCGGGACAGGTGGGTTCGAGCAGTACTTC. Its protein product is CASSLGTGGFEQYF.

On this clone: This same CDR3 is encoded by further DNA sequences in the sample. V gene TRBV5-1 combines with J gene TRBJ2-1, with unresolved D. Germline CDR1 reads SGHRS; CDR2 reads YFSETQ. The CDR3 length is 12 residues. V dropped 5 bases and J dropped 7 bases, with 10 bases sitting between them. The CDR3 sequence: CASSPGRNEQFF. The DNA for the CDR3 is TGCGCCAGCAGTCCCGGGCGAAATGAGCAGTTCTTC. The full variable domain, in which reference TRBV5-1 and TRBJ2-1 provide the parts outside the CDR3, is KAGVTQTPRYLIKTRGQQVTLSCSPISGHRSVSWYQQTPGQGLQFLFEYFSETQRNKGNFPGRFSGRQFSNSRSEMNVSTLELGDSALYLCASSPGRNEQFFGPGTRLTVL.

The chain is built from TRBV27 and TRBJ1-2; a possible D gene is TRBD1 (6 bases). V was clipped by 7 bases and J by 4 bases, with 13 bases between them. Germline CDR1 and CDR2: MNHEY and SMNVEV (reference sequence). This CDR3 is 13 amino acids long. CDR3 bases: TGTGCCAGCAAGGGGGGCGCGATCTATGGCTACACCTTC. It specifies CASKGGAIYGYTF.

This chain uses TRBV9 with TRBJ1-2, with TRBD1 identical over 10 bases. J lost 4 bases, V lost 3 bases, and 3 bases had no gene match. Germline V gene data show CDR1 as SGDLS and CDR2 as YYNGEE. CDR3 length: 14 residues. The DNA of the CDR3 is TGTGCCAGCAGCGCCTGGACAGGGGGCTATGGCTACACCTTC. It is translated as CASSAWTGGYGYTF.

The rearrangement links TRBV4-1 to TRBJ2-2, with D hard to call. The V end was cut by 2 bases, the J end by 4 bases, with 14 bases between. This CDR3 comprises 16 residues. Per germline, CDR1 MGHRA and CDR2 YSYEKL. CDR3 sequence reads: CASSQSRGWGTGELFF. The CDR3 DNA follows: TGCGCCAGCAGCCAAAGTCGTGGATGGGGCACCGGGGAGCTGTTTTTT.